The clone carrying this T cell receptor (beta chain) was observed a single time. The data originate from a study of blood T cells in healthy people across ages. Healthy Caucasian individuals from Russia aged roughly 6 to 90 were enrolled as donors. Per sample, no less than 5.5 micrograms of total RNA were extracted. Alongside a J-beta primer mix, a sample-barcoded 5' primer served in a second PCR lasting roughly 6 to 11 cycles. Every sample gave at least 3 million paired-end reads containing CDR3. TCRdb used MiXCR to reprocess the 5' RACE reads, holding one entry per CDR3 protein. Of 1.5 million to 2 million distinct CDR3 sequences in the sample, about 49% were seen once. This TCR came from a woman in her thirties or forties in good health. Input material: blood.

CDR3 nucleotides: TGCAGTGCTAGAGTTGCCCTGGGGAAAGGAGATACGCAGTATTTT. Protein product: CSARVALGKGDTQYF. The gene calls are TRBV20-1 and TRBJ2-3; D gene unclear. CDR3 length: 15 residues. Germline V CDR1 and CDR2: DFQATT, SNEGSKA (reference sequence). V lost 1 base and J lost 5, with 16 bases in between.